This T cell receptor beta chain was sequenced in a study of cytomegalovirus exposure and HLA in healthy donors listed by TCRdb under 2017. Broadly, across the study: In an earlier analysis of 550 to 750 of the donors, less than 350 Gb of sequence data and about 110 million unique TCR beta sequences from about 179 million T cells were reported. Of the 398 genotyped donors, approximately 83% fell in the genetic ancestry cluster associated with self-reported Caucasian donors. Donor age, sex, ethnicity and CMV serostatus were collected together with the repertoire data. High-throughput TCR immunosequencing, statistical association of individual TCRs with disease status, and machine learning were combined to predict cytomegalovirus infection status. Along with the approximately 700-subject first cohort, a separate validation cohort of over 90 different subjects was used. An earlier analysis of 587 of the donors applied high-throughput TCR beta sequencing to assess whether each TCR beta V gene segment acted as functional or pseudogenic. Typing coverage differed by locus: A, B, C, DRB1 and DQB1 were typed in roughly 620-640 donors, DQA1 in about 510, DPA1 in around 610, and DPB1 in roughly 470. The study profiled the T cell repertoires of hundreds of subjects by immunosequencing and related them to cytomegalovirus serostatus. The later analysis used no new phenotypic data to find candidate immune exposures, relying instead on TCR beta sequences and their occurrence across donors. A handful of DR-DQ haplotypes were handled as single units for association and clustering because linkage in the cohort was strong. The study was designed to test whether signatures of past pathogen exposure could be identified by cataloging public T cell receptors. All discovery cohort repertoires had been generated on a single sequencing platform. In a later genetic analysis, genome-wide SNP genotypes for about 65% of the roughly 700 donors were used, and that subset was treated as a discovery cohort. A later analysis re-examined previously published TCR beta repertoires from 600 to 700 donors and added high-resolution HLA genotyping to investigate patterns of TCR occurrence. On average, 235,054 unique TCR beta nucleotide sequences were sequenced per donor among some 430 genotyped donors of the cohort, with roughly 18% of those sequences being non-productive. HLA typing covered class I and class II loci at four-digit resolution. An early release covering over 500 HLA-typed donors comprised roughly 300 gigabases of sequencing data and approximately 85 million unique TCR sequences.

Note on this clone: This receptor's antigen is unknown. Base qualities are not recorded, but no much larger clone differs from it by a single base.

Libraries were built with the immunoSEQ multiplex PCR assay. The multiplex PCR relied on a mix of 60 forward primers for TCR Vbeta segments and 13 reverse primers for TCR Jbeta segments. Amplification of the CDR3 region of rearranged TCR beta genes was performed with a multiplex PCR assay on genomic DNA. Amplified TCR beta libraries were sequenced as 87-base-pair reads on the Illumina HiSeq System. The paper's data handling went like this. Across the 500 to 700 repertoires, a later analysis counted 80 million or so unique TCR beta chains, approximately 10 million of which were shared by at least two donors. To remove PCR and sequencing errors, raw reads were error-corrected and collapsed into unique sequences using a nearest-neighbor algorithm that merged closely related sequences. V, D and J gene segments were assigned by aligning CDR3 sequences to IMGT reference sequences. For a sequence to be retained, a match of at least six nucleotides to both a V gene segment and a J gene segment was required. Rearrangements were classified as productive when the CDR3 lacked stop codons and remained in frame with V and J, and all other rearrangements were classified as non-productive. CDR3 was defined by IMGT convention, running from the second conserved V-encoded cysteine to the conserved J-encoded phenylalanine. In an earlier analysis of 550 to 650 of the donors, sequences lacking an unambiguous match to a single V gene segment were excluded. An earlier analysis of approximately 590 of the donors called V segments functional above 56.7% productive rearrangements and segregating when the between-donor standard deviation exceeded 5%. To diagnose cytomegalovirus status from the catalog of TCR beta chain sequences, a statistical classification framework was built. V and J gene assignment, in a later analysis, came from comparing TCR nucleotide sequences with IMGT/GENE-DB human TR gene sequences. In a later analysis, CDR3 sequences and most-parsimonious VDJ recombination scenarios were assigned using the TCRdist pipeline. In a later analysis, each TCR beta chain was defined by its CDR3 amino acid sequence together with its V-gene family, and reads lacking a unique V-gene family were excluded. A later analysis removed roughly 590 highly shared, low-generation-probability nucleotide sequences to deal with suspected cross-contamination and a sequencing artifact. A later analysis calculated a clonal expansion index for each public chain from normalized within-repertoire ranks of inferred template counts. Generation probabilities in a later analysis came from a VDJ recombination model fitted to out-of-frame rearrangements, and those results were checked against IGoR. A later analysis scored TCR-TCR, TCR-HLA and TCR-CMV co-occurrence with hypergeometric tests, applying a repertoire-size bias correction to TCR pairs. False discovery rates were estimated in a later analysis by permuting HLA or CMV assignments 20 times. In a later analysis, co-occurring TCRs were grouped using DBSCAN, with TCRdist sequence similarity added in when clustering inside HLA-allele-positive subsets. Repertoires with fewer than 30,000 or more than 120,000 public chains, plus five repertoires with anomalous nucleotide sharing, were excluded from co-occurrence clustering. This immuneACCESS table, as held by TCRdb, lists in-frame sequences with V and J called but not all clones. Of the missing ones, under half trace to an unresolved V gene in checked studies; the others have no known cause. V and J calls and clone size are copied from that table; D and trimming were computed from the DNA. This sample comprises 160,000 or so clones, around nine tenths of them detected only once. The top ten clones comprise over 0.8% of the sample.

General findings and caveats noted by the study authors: The classifier was reported to diagnose cytomegalovirus status with high specificity and sensitivity in both the original and validation cohorts. Sequencing depth was assumed to be roughly uniform across donors in the presence/absence analyses, though that assumption may not hold. Across donors, most TCR sequences were observed very rarely, whereas some public TCRs were present in many individuals. A total of fewer than 200 TCR beta chains were listed by the study as associated with cytomegalovirus. A cluster of highly shared sequence variants was judged likely to be a technical artifact of the sequencing pipeline. In a later analysis, HLA-associated TCR beta chains were found to be more clonally expanded and to have lower generation probabilities than equally common non-associated chains. According to the authors, the approach could potentially be generalized to other disease states and immunological phenotypes. In an earlier analysis of 587 of the donors, most TCR beta V segments appeared in productive rearrangements about 87% or about 30% of the time, broadly matching IMGT annotations. Specific HLA alleles were associated with 15,000 to 20,000 TCR beta sequences at a false discovery rate of 0.05 in a later analysis. For the cohort, immune exposure information was limited to CMV serostatus. A further reported finding was that TCR beta sequences accurately predicted the HLA-A and HLA-B alleles for most subjects in the first cohort. Several of the top co-occurrence clusters appeared to be linked to parvovirus B19, influenza, CMV and Epstein-Barr virus, according to a later analysis. Only TCR beta chains were sequenced in this cohort, and the absence of alpha or paired-chain data limited detectable features. Assigning TCR associations to individual alleles was difficult when HLA alleles, especially DR and DQ, strongly co-occurred. According to a later genetic analysis, donors in an Asian-associated ancestry cluster had fewer N-insertions in productive TCRs than the roughly 660-donor mean. Some 16 rarely observed V segments, including chromosome 9 orphons, were excluded from the earlier analysis of about 600 of the donors because counts were too low. A later analysis found that TCR association rates varied across HLA loci, with DRB1 alleles showing the most associated TCRs and HLA-C alleles the fewest. Most CMV-associated TCR beta chains appeared to be HLA-restricted in a later analysis, and the HLA associations seemed to be driven largely by CMV exposure. HLA typing was unavailable for some donors at each locus, so association tests used only the typed subset. A later genetic analysis associated a missense DCLRE1C variant with V-gene and J-gene trimming of TCR beta chains, and an independent cohort replicated the association. Because the 87-base-pair reads could not distinguish some IMGT-functional V segments, including TRBV6-2 and TRBV6-3, those segments were excluded. A few of the identified cytomegalovirus-associated TCR beta chains were confirmed in vitro to be specific for cytomegalovirus antigens. Correlated functional status among segregating V segments might reflect linkage disequilibrium, but an unknown experimental factor could not be ruled out.

V lost 6 bases and J lost 10 bases; the stretch between them is 16 bases long. Looking up the germline V gene (reference sequence) yields CDR1 MNHEY and CDR2 SMNVEV. Its CDR3 holds 13 amino acids, cysteine through phenylalanine. Just the 39-base CDR3 DNA is kept, in frame starting at base 1. The cohort was made up of under 800 healthy bone marrow donors. Cohort members were all nominally healthy when sampled, although unrecorded immune exposures were likely present. The donor was CMV seronegative and was included in the group of several hundred seronegative cohort members. A peripheral blood sample was collected from each donor, and TCR beta sequencing was performed on peripheral blood mononuclear cells. The Qiagen DNeasy Blood Extraction Kit was used to extract genomic DNA from the blood cell samples.

The chain uses TRBV27 and TRBJ2-1; 6 matching bases give a weak D call of TRBD1. The receptor was derived from a woman under 40 in good health and CMV-seronegative. The sequenced sample was PBMCs. The sequenced DNA: TGTGCCAGCAGACCAGTTACAGGGTTCGAGCAGTTCTTC. It translates to CASRPVTGFEQFF.